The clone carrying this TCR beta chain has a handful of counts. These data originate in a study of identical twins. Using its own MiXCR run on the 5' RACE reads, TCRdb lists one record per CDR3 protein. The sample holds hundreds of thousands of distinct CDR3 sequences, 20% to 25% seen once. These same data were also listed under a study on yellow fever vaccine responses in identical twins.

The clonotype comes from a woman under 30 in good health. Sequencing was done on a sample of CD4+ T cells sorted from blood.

The CDR3: CASSTTSQAWDTQYF. The DNA for the CDR3 is TGCGCCAGCAGCACGACTAGCCAGGCTTGGGATACGCAGTATTTT. The chain has TRBV5-1 and TRBJ2-3, with 7 nucleotides matching TRBD2. Germline-derived CDR1 and CDR2 are SGHRS and YFSETQ. The CDR3 contains 15 residues. Germline trimming cut 4 bases from V and 6 bases from J; bases unmatched to any gene: 11.